The present entry profiles one TCR beta chain with its context. These data come from a study of blood T cell repertoires in COVID-19. Produced via immunoSEQ multiplex PCR; TCRdb's table is partial and in-frame only. The data contain about 310,000 clones, 89% of them singletons. Those enrolled, adults aged roughly 18 to 90 years, came from some 23 US areas. The receptor was derived from a man in his fifties or sixties who had recovered from COVID-19. Sample: PBMCs or T cells enriched from blood (not recorded which).

The CDR3 spells CASSLDVRTGQNTGELFF. CDR3 DNA: TGTGCCAGCAGCTTAGATGTCAGGACAGGGCAGAACACCGGGGAGCTGTTTTTT. This chain uses TRBV7-9 with TRBJ2-2; 8 bases agree with TRBD1. The germline gives CDR1 SEHNR, CDR2 FQNEAQ (reference sequence). With 1 base clipped from V and 1 base from J, the junction kept 8 bases outside the gene matches. There are 18 residues in the CDR3.